Below, 5 T cell receptor beta chains from the same sample are listed, as sequenced in a study of T cells in Graves' hyperthyroidism and ophthalmopathy. TCR beta CDR3 region amplification was performed from RNA transcripts. Primed by the HTBI set, a first-round RT-PCR was run on the TCR CDR3. TCRdb fed the multiplex PCR reads into MiXCR, producing one record per CDR3 protein. Of some 770,000 distinct CDR3 sequences listed, about 15% were seen once; the top ten hold approximately 8%. Source material: blood. These receptor sequences come from a young man with Graves' hyperthyroidism.

The rearrangement links TRBV20-1 to TRBJ2-3, with D possibly matching TRBD2 (6 bases). Trimming took off 6 bases at V and 5 bases at J, with 18 bases between the two ends. The CDR3 is 14 amino acids. Germline values: CDR1 DFQATT, CDR2 SNEGSKA (reference sequence). For the CDR3, the DNA is TGCAGTGCCATTTTCCGGGAGTCAGGAGATACGCAGTATTTT. Translated, it gives CSAIFRESGDTQYF.

This clonotype has only a few counts. This rearrangement joins TRBV3-1 to TRBJ2-6; TRBD1 aligns across 9 bases. The germline V gene has CDR1 LGHDT and CDR2 YNNKEL (reference sequence). The V and J ends lost 2 bases and 0 bases, in that order; junction bases with no gene match: 5. The CDR3 is 18 residues long. The CDR3 is CASSQLTGGLSGANVLTF. The CDR3 nucleotides read TGTGCCAGCAGCCAACTTACAGGGGGCCTCTCTGGGGCCAACGTCCTGACTTTC. Full variable domain (outside the CDR3, taken from reference TRBV3-1 and TRBJ2-6): DTAVSQTPKYLVTQMGNDKSIKCEQNLGHDTMYWYKQDSKKFLKIMFSYNNKELIINETVPNRFSPKSPDKAHLNLHINSLELGDSAVYFCASSQLTGGLSGANVLTFGAGSRLTVL.

The V gene is TRBV9, the J gene TRBJ2-7; no reliable D call. Germline-derived CDR1 and CDR2 are SGDLS and YYNGEE. The CDR3 covers 13 residues. V lost 4 bases, J lost 5 bases, and 13 bases lay in between. The DNA of the CDR3 is TGTGCCAGCAGCAGGTCCGTAGTGAACGAGCAGTACTTC. It codes for CASSRSVVNEQYF.

The chain joins TRBV3-1 to TRBJ2-2; 8 bases agree with TRBD2. The CDR3 has 14 amino acids. The trim removed 4 bases at V and 7 bases at J, leaving 5 bases unmatched. Germline assignment: CDR1 LGHDT and CDR2 YNNKEL (reference sequence). As DNA, the CDR3 is TGTGCCAGCAGCCTAACGCGGGAGGACGGGGAGCTGTTTTTT. This gives the protein CASSLTREDGELFF.

As concerns this clonotype: Being one base from a much bigger clone, this may be a read error. The V and J genes are TRBV7-9 and TRBJ1-1; TRBD1 is a possible D gene (6 bases). Germline V gene sequence: CDR1 SEHNR, CDR2 FQNEAQ (reference sequence). This CDR3 has 14 amino acids. The chain's CDR3 is CASSRNTGDTKAFF. CDR3 in DNA: TGTGCCAGCAGCCGGAATACTGGGGACACTAAAGCTTTCTTT.